Listed below are T cell receptor beta chains from one sample, sequenced in a study of a mutant IDH1 vaccine in newly diagnosed glioma. Their specific antigens are unknown. Measured with immunoSEQ multiplex PCR; TCRdb has only the in-frame clones, and not every one. The sample consists of 50,000 to 60,000 clones, approximately 80% of them appearing once. Sequencing was performed on PBMCs, taken from a glioma patient whose treatment included an IDH1 peptide vaccine. The receptor set was obtained from a middle-aged man with glioma. CDR3s include the opening cysteine and the closing phenylalanine or tryptophan. Fields, in order: J gene, V gene, clone size, CDR3 protein. Size tells how often a clone was seen (once, few, many) or the class of an expanded clone, and some rows leave it out.

J: TRBJ2-2
V: TRBV27
size: NA
CDR3: CASSLRDGPSRELFF

J: TRBJ1-2
V: TRBV13
size: NA
CDR3: CASSFRDRGLYGYTF

J: TRBJ1-2
V: TRBV5-1
size: NA
CDR3: CASSLAGVFDYGYTF

J: TRBJ2-7
V: TRBV10-1
size: NA
CDR3: CASSESGSPGYF

J: TRBJ1-3
V: TRBV6-5
size: NA
CDR3: CASSPGTGQGNTIYF

J: TRBJ1-2
V: TRBV6-4
size: NA
CDR3: CASRLTGIYGYTF

J: TRBJ1-4
V: TRBV7-6
size: NA
CDR3: CASSPPTENEKLFF

J: TRBJ1-5
V: TRBV19
size: NA
CDR3: CASSYGYSNQPQHF

J: TRBJ2-1
V: TRBV7-8
size: NA
CDR3: CASSFRTQNEQFF

J: TRBJ2-2
V: TRBV5-4
size: NA
CDR3: CASSGLGDTGELFF

J: TRBJ2-6
V: TRBV5-1
size: NA
CDR3: CASKDQVTVSGANVLTF

J: TRBJ2-3
V: TRBV11-2
size: NA
CDR3: CASIHSAPGRAGEQYF

J: TRBJ2-2
V: TRBV7-2
size: NA
CDR3: CASSLRLELFF

J: TRBJ1-1
V: TRBV4-1
size: NA
CDR3: CASRGTGNTEAFF

J: TRBJ2-7
V: TRBV7-9
size: NA
CDR3: CASSLRGNSYEQYF

J: TRBJ1-5
V: TRBV30
size: NA
CDR3: CAWSVGNSNQPQHF

J: TRBJ1-3
V: TRBV30
size: NA
CDR3: CAWKVPGTNTIYF

J: TRBJ2-7
V: TRBV7-9
size: NA
CDR3: CASSLQQGSSSYEQYF

J: TRBJ1-4
V: TRBV7-9
size: NA
CDR3: CASSLRREKLFF

J: TRBJ1-6
V: TRBV30
size: NA
CDR3: CAWSRQGTDNSPLHF

J: TRBJ2-1
V: TRBV11-3
size: NA
CDR3: CASSRGRNNEQFF

J: TRBJ2-7
V: TRBV7-8
size: few
CDR3: CASRPLAGGMGEQYF

J: TRBJ1-1
V: TRBV18
size: few
CDR3: CATKSGGSTTEAFF

J: TRBJ1-2
V: TRBV7-9
size: NA
CDR3: CASSPEGVGSSIYGYTF

J: TRBJ1-1
V: TRBV5-3
size: NA
CDR3: CARCKTMNTEAFF

J: TRBJ1-1
V: TRBV19
size: NA
CDR3: CASSIGPGTEAFF

J: TRBJ1-5
V: TRBV19
size: NA
CDR3: CASRTGRNQPQHF

J: TRBJ1-1
V: TRBV5-5
size: NA
CDR3: CATGAEAFF

J: TRBJ2-7
V: TRBV6-7
size: once
CDR3: CARTPGLAFQRLALYEQYF

J: TRBJ1-3
V: TRBV2
size: few
CDR3: CASSRALSGNTIYF

J: TRBJ1-5
V: TRBV6-5
size: NA
CDR3: CASSPDSNQPQHF

J: TRBJ1-5
V: TRBV15
size: few
CDR3: CATSREQWDQPQHF

J: TRBJ1-1
V: TRBV30
size: few
CDR3: CAWTYPGALMSEAFF

J: TRBJ1-1
V: TRBV6-5
size: once
CDR3: CASRYTNTGLTEAFF

J: TRBJ2-5
V: TRBV7-8
size: NA
CDR3: CASSSRNKKETQYF

J: TRBJ2-3
V: TRBV18
size: NA
CDR3: CASSPSRGRTDTQYF

J: TRBJ2-1
V: TRBV6-1
size: once
CDR3: CASTKDRGDEQFF

J: TRBJ1-2
V: TRBV30
size: NA
CDR3: CAWSTDRAPNYGYTF

J: TRBJ1-2
V: TRBV4-2
size: NA
CDR3: CASRGTGIYGYTF